These T cell receptor beta chains were read from a single sample in a study of T-cell memory formation after mild COVID-19. TCRdb reprocessed the 5' RACE reads via MiXCR and lists one record per CDR3 protein. The sample records 150,000 or so distinct CDR3 sequences, approximately 14% being singletons. The specimen sequenced was PBMCs or a T cell subset sorted from them (not recorded which). The receptors come from an adult woman who had mild COVID-19 (a few samples of this study predate the infection). Cell type and time point are not known. The CDR3 runs from the conserved cysteine through the conserved F or W. D genes are given only for firm matches. The size of a clone is reported for some rows only, either as once, few or many, or as a class for expanded clones.

>-|-|TRBV5-1|TRBJ2-1|14
CASSVPRSYNEQFF
TGCGCCAGCAGCGTACCGCGCTCCTACAATGAGCAGTTCTTC
>-|-|TRBV7-2|TRBJ2-1|14
CASSLGQVYNEQFF
TGTGCCAGCAGCTTAGGGCAGGTCTACAATGAGCAGTTCTTC
>TRBD1|few|TRBV25-1|TRBJ2-1|16
CASSDSGTGIYNEQFF
TGTGCCAGCAGTGATTCCGGGACAGGGATCTACAATGAGCAGTTCTTC
>-|-|TRBV6-5|TRBJ2-1|14
CASSPAKAANEQFF
TGTGCCAGCAGTCCTGCCAAGGCGGCCAATGAGCAGTTCTTC
>-|-|TRBV15|TRBJ2-5|13
CATSPSVGETQYF
TGTGCCACCAGTCCTAGCGTAGGAGAGACCCAGTACTTC
>TRBD1|few|TRBV5-1|TRBJ2-7|16
CASSLFGTGNGYEQYF
TGCGCCAGCAGCTTGTTTGGGACAGGGAACGGCTACGAGCAGTACTTC
>-|few|TRBV2|TRBJ1-2|11
CASSEGYGYTF
TGTGCCAGCAGTGAGGGCTATGGCTACACCTTC
>TRBD1|few|TRBV5-1|TRBJ1-6|14
CASRAGQGDSPLHF
TGCGCCAGCAGGGCGGGACAGGGGGATTCACCCCTCCACTTT
>TRBD1|-|TRBV10-2|TRBJ1-2|15
CASSGYRGTGYGYTF
TGCGCCAGCAGTGGATACAGGGGAACGGGGTATGGCTACACCTTC
>-|few|TRBV5-1|TRBJ2-5|14
CASSLGHLQETQYF
TGCGCCAGCAGCTTGGGACACCTCCAAGAGACCCAGTACTTC
>-|-|TRBV7-9|TRBJ2-7|17
CASSLRRSPRDEYEQYF
TGTGCCAGCAGCCTCCGTAGGTCACCACGGGACGAATACGAGCAGTACTTC
>TRBD1|few|TRBV19|TRBJ1-2|16
CASSIDLAGGNYGYTF
TGTGCCAGTAGTATAGATCTCGCAGGGGGGAACTATGGCTACACCTTC
>-|few|TRBV12-3/TRBV12-4|TRBJ2-7|12
CASGTTPQGQYF
TGTGCCAGCGGCACCACCCCCCAAGGGCAGTACTTC
>-|-|TRBV7-2|TRBJ2-3|15
CASTSRSLGVDTQYF
TGTGCCAGCACCTCCCGGTCACTCGGGGTAGATACGCAGTATTTT
>-|few|TRBV20-1|TRBJ1-5|14
CSAQEGGGNQPQHF
TGCAGTGCCCAGGAGGGGGGAGGCAATCAGCCCCAGCATTTT
>-|-|TRBV7-9|TRBJ1-1|14
CASSKGTLWTEAFF
TGTGCCAGCAGCAAAGGGACCCTGTGGACTGAAGCTTTCTTT
>TRBD1|few|TRBV18|TRBJ1-2|17
CASSPLEPTGGYYGYTF
TGTGCCAGCTCACCTCTCGAACCGACAGGGGGATACTATGGCTACACCTTC
>-|-|TRBV7-9|TRBJ1-2|15
CASSLAGLGPYGYTF
TGTGCCAGCAGCTTAGCTGGGTTGGGCCCTTATGGCTACACCTTC
>TRBD1|few|TRBV5-1|TRBJ1-1|14
CASARTGRNTEAFF
TGCGCCAGCGCGCGGACAGGGAGGAACACTGAAGCTTTCTTT
>-|-|TRBV5-1|TRBJ1-1|15
CASSFGLRMNTEAFF
TGCGCCAGCAGCTTCGGACTAAGAATGAACACTGAAGCTTTCTTT
>TRBD2|few|TRBV5-1|TRBJ2-3|16
CASSLARGAVADTQYF
TGCGCCAGCAGCTTGGCGCGGGGGGCAGTCGCAGATACGCAGTATTTT
>-|few|TRBV12-3/TRBV12-4|TRBJ2-7|12
CASTTGRYEQYF
TGTGCCAGCACCACGGGGAGGTACGAGCAGTACTTC
>TRBD1|few|TRBV12-3/TRBV12-4|TRBJ2-2|16
CASSLWGQGGTGELFF
TGTGCCAGCAGTTTATGGGGACAGGGGGGAACCGGGGAGCTGTTTTTT
>TRBD2|few|TRBV9|TRBJ2-5|14
CASSVAAGQETQYF
TGTGCCAGCAGCGTAGCAGCGGGACAAGAGACCCAGTACTTC
>TRBD1|-|TRBV20-1|TRBJ1-2|16
CSASSGQGAGNYGYTF
TGCAGTGCTAGTTCGGGACAGGGGGCTGGAAACTATGGCTACACCTTC
>TRBD1|many|TRBV2|TRBJ2-7|14
CASRDRVSSYEQYF
TGTGCCAGCCGCGACAGGGTGTCCTCCTACGAGCAGTACTTC
>TRBD2|-|TRBV5-1|TRBJ2-1|15
CASSRGLAGGSEQFF
TGCGCCAGCAGCCGCGGACTAGCGGGAGGCAGTGAGCAGTTCTTC
>TRBD1|-|TRBV10-3|TRBJ2-5|15
CAISSKQGKQETQYF
TGTGCCATCAGTTCCAAACAGGGGAAGCAAGAGACCCAGTACTTC
>-|few|TRBV12-3/TRBV12-4|TRBJ1-1|15
CASSPGSGGNTEAFF
TGTGCCAGCAGTCCCGGCAGTGGGGGAAACACTGAAGCTTTCTTT
>TRBD2|few|TRBV7-7|TRBJ2-3|16
CASSPLAGSSTDTQYF
TGTGCTAGCAGCCCCCTAGCGGGATCTAGCACAGATACGCAGTATTTT
>TRBD1|few|TRBV7-6|TRBJ1-5|18
CASSLLGPTQGNNQPQHF
TGTGCCAGCAGCTTATTGGGGCCGACACAGGGGAACAATCAGCCCCAGCATTTT
>-|-|TRBV20-1|TRBJ2-3|16
CSARVRGSWGTDTQYF
TGCAGTGCTAGAGTCCGTGGCAGCTGGGGCACAGATACGCAGTATTTT
>TRBD1|few|TRBV5-5|TRBJ1-2|19
CASSLDTPGQSIANYGYTF
TGTGCCAGCAGCTTAGATACACCGGGACAGTCAATAGCAAACTATGGCTACACCTTC
>-|few|TRBV5-1|TRBJ2-7|16
CASTSGTGFRPLEQYF
TGCGCCAGCACATCTGGAACAGGATTCCGACCGCTCGAGCAGTACTTC
>TRBD1|-|TRBV3-1|TRBJ1-1|15
CASSSLGTGGTEAFF
TGTGCCAGCAGCTCACTCGGGACAGGGGGCACTGAAGCTTTCTTT
>-|-|TRBV7-9|TRBJ1-1|12
CASSPRNTEAFF
TGTGCCAGCAGCCCACGTAACACTGAAGCTTTCTTT
>-|-|TRBV13|TRBJ1-5|15
CASSLAGQGDQPQHF
TGTGCCAGCAGCTTAGCAGGGCAGGGCGACCAGCCCCAGCATTTT
>-|few|TRBV7-9|TRBJ2-5|12
CAATGKRETQYF
TGTGCCGCCACCGGGAAGCGGGAGACCCAGTACTTC
>TRBD2|few|TRBV7-2|TRBJ2-3|19
CASSLAALAGGPGADTQYF
TGTGCCAGCAGCTTAGCGGCACTAGCGGGAGGGCCTGGGGCAGATACGCAGTATTTT
>TRBD1|-|TRBV6-5|TRBJ1-6|13
CASRDRAYSPLHF
TGTGCCAGCAGGGACAGGGCTTATTCACCCCTCCACTTT